This T cell receptor beta chain was found in a study of long-term antiretroviral therapy in people with HIV. Turning to the study itself: The 2015 immediate-ART recommendation was preceded by the earliest samples by about a decade.

Trimming took off 6 bases at V and 1 base at J, with 15 bases between the two ends. This CDR3 comprises 15 residues. Germline V lookup: CDR1 MNHEY, CDR2 SMNVEV (reference sequence). Every one of the donors gave at least one pre-ART PBMC sample and at least two post-ART PBMC samples. This was the immunoSEQ v3.0 assay at survey level. Some clones are missing from TCRdb's copy, which holds only in-frame ones; the method was immunoSEQ multiplex PCR. The sample carries 27,000 or so clones, more than 75% recorded once. The receptor's source is a man aged 50 to 59 with HIV. The V call is TRBV27, the J call TRBJ1-1; D uncertain. Source: unsorted PBMCs, taken 2.9 years after starting antiretroviral therapy. The DNA for the CDR3 is TGTGCCAGCAGCCCCTCAGGTGGGCCGAACACTGAAGCTTTCTTT. This gives the protein CASSPSGGPNTEAFF.